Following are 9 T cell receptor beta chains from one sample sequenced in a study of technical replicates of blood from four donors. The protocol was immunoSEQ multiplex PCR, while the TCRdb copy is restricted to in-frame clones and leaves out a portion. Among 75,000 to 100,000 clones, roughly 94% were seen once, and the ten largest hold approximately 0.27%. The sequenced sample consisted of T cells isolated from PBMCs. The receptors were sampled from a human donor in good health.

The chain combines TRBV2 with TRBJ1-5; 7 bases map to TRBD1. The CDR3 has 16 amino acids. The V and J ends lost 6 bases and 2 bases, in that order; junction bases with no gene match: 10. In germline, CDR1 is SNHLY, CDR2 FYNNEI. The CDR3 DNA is TGTGCCAGCAGGGCCCATAGGGGGCAAGGCAATCAGCCCCAGCATTTT. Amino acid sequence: CASRAHRGQGNQPQHF.

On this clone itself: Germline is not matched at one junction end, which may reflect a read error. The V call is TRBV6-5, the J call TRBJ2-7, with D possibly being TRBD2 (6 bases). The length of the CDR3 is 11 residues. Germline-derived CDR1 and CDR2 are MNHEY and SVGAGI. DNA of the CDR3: TGTGCCAGCAGTTACTCGGGAACTAGCTTCTTC. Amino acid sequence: CASSYSGTSFF.

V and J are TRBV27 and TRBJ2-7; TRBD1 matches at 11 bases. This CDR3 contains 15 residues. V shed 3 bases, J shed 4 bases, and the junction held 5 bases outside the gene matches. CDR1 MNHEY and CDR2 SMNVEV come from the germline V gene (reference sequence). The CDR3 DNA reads TGTGCCAGCAGTTTCCGGGACAGGGGGGTGTACGAGCAGTACTTC. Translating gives CASSFRDRGVYEQYF.

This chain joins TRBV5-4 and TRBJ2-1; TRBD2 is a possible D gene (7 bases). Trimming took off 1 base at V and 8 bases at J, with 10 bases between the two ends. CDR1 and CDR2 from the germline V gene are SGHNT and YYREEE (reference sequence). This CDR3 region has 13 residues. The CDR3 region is CASSLWGGYEQFF. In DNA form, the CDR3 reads TGTGCCAGCAGCTTGTGGGGGGGCTATGAGCAGTTCTTC.

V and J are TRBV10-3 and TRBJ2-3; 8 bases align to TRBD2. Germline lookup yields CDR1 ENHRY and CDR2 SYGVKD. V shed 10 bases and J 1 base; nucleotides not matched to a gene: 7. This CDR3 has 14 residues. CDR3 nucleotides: TGTGCCAGCCGAGAGACTAGCGGCACAGATACGCAGTATTTT. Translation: CASRETSGTDTQYF.

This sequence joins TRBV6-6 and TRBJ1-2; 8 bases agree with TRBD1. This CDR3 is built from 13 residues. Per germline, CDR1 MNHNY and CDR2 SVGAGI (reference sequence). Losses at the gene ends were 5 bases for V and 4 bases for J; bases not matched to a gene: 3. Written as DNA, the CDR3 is TGTGCCAGCAGTGACGGGACAGGCTATGGCTACACCTTC. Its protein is CASSDGTGYGYTF.

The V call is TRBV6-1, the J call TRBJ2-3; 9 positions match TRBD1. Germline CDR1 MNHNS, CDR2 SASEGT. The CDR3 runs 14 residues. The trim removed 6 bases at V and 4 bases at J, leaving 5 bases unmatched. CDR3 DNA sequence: TGTGCCAGCAGCCGGGACAGGGTAGCAGATACGCAGTATTTT. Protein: CASSRDRVADTQYF.

Here the CDR3 DNA reads TGTGCCTTCGAGCCGACAGGGGTCACCTACGAGCAGTACTTC. Encoded protein: CAFEPTGVTYEQYF. This chain links TRBV30 with TRBJ2-7; the match to TRBD1 covers 8 bases. V gave up 7 bases and J gave up 2 bases; unmatched junction bases: 10. Germline V CDR1 and CDR2: GTSNPN, SVGIG (reference sequence). The CDR3 is 14 amino acids.

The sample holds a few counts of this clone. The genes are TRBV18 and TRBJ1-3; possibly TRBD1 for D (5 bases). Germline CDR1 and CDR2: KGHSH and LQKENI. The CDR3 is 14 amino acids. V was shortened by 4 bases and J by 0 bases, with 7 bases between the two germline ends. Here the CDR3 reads CASSRTSSGNTIYF. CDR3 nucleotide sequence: TGTGCCAGCTCACGGACAAGCTCTGGAAACACCATATATTTT.